This T cell receptor (beta chain) was documented in a study of CD8 T cells in ankylosing spondylitis. As for this clonotype: Its specificity is unknown.

Study outcomes and limitations: Matched ankylosing spondylitis synovial fluid reportedly contained a significantly enriched population of disease-linked clones.

One entry per CDR3 protein, called by TCRdb with MiXCR from the 5' RACE reads. The sample contains 150,000 to 250,000 distinct CDR3 sequences, 10% to 15% of which appear only once. Looked up from germline, CDR1 is MGHRA and CDR2 is YSYEKL. CDR3 length: 15 residues. Trimming at V came to 4 bases and at J to 2 bases, leaving 4 bases not matched to a gene. The sequenced material came from blood, either unsorted or a sorted T cell fraction (not recorded which). The clonotype was recovered from a male donor with ankylosing spondylitis or in good health (not recorded which). The chain joins TRBV4-1 to TRBJ2-7; 11 positions match TRBD2. CDR3 residues: CASSPSTSGTYEQYF. CDR3 bases: TGCGCCAGCAGCCCCTCGACTAGCGGGACCTACGAGCAGTACTTC.